This is a list of T cell receptor beta chains from one sample in a study of T cell responses to AZD1222 COVID-19 vaccine. The protocol was immunoSEQ multiplex PCR, while the TCRdb copy is restricted to in-frame clones and leaves out a portion. The top ten hold 15% to 20% of the sample, which has tens of thousands of clones, 84% seen once. Sequencing was performed on peripheral blood, taken on day 0 of AZD1222 vaccination. These receptors came from an adult in good health. The CDR3 runs from the conserved cysteine through the conserved F or W. A D gene is named only where the DNA matches it firmly. Clone size is shown for a subset of rows, as once, few, many or a class of expanded clone.

J gene	D gene	clone size	V gene	CDR3 protein	CDR3 DNA
TRBJ2-3	-	-	TRBV4-3	CASSQVTGEDTQYF	TGCGCCAGCAGCCAAGTTACTGGTGAGGATACGCAGTATTTT
TRBJ2-2	-	-	TRBV28	CASTRGTGELFF	TGTGCCAGCACCCGGGGCACCGGGGAGCTGTTTTTT
TRBJ1-1	-	-	TRBV29-1	CSVTQGPGTEAFF	TGCAGCGTCACCCAGGGGCCGGGCACTGAAGCTTTCTTT
TRBJ2-1	-	once	TRBV6-5	CASRRTARFYNEQFF	TGTGCCAGCAGACGGACTGCGCGCTTCTACAATGAGCAGTTCTTC
TRBJ1-4	-	-	TRBV6-5	CASSYSEGPEEKLFF	TGTGCCAGCAGTTACTCGGAGGGGCCGGAAGAAAAACTGTTTTTT
TRBJ1-6	-	-	TRBV3-1/TRBV3-2	CASSPWGREGSPLHF	TGTGCCAGCAGCCCCTGGGGCAGGGAAGGTTCACCCCTCCACTTT
TRBJ1-1	-	once	TRBV7-8	CASSPLLRGSNTEAFF	TGTGCCAGCAGCCCTCTCCTTAGGGGGTCGAACACTGAAGCTTTCTTT
TRBJ1-6	-	few	TRBV28	CASRPSGFLSPLHF	TGTGCCAGCCGCCCGTCGGGATTCCTTTCACCCCTCCACTTT
TRBJ2-3	TRBD2	-	TRBV10-3	CAISLAGATDTQYF	TGTGCCATCAGCTTAGCGGGAGCGACAGATACGCAGTATTTT
TRBJ2-5	-	once	TRBV4-2	CASSQGGGGGETQYF	TGTGCCAGCAGCCAAGGGGGAGGGGGCGGAGAGACCCAGTACTTC
TRBJ1-6	TRBD1	-	TRBV7-9	CASSASFRDRGSPLHF	TGTGCCAGCAGCGCCTCTTTTAGGGACAGGGGTTCACCCCTCCACTTT
TRBJ1-2	-	-	TRBV7-9	CASSSPSRGRGGYTF	TGTGCCAGCAGCTCCCCATCGCGGGGGAGAGGGGGCTACACCTTC
TRBJ2-3	TRBD1	-	TRBV4-3	CASSQEDRAADTQYF	TGCGCCAGCAGCCAAGAGGACAGGGCTGCAGATACGCAGTATTTT
TRBJ2-2	-	-	TRBV19	CATSNTGELFF	TGTGCCACCTCGAACACCGGGGAGCTGTTTTTT
TRBJ2-2	-	few	TRBV2	CASSGDMNTGELFF	TGTGCCAGCAGTGGGGATATGAACACCGGGGAGCTGTTTTTT
TRBJ2-7	-	-	TRBV18	CASSPPGHLYEQYF	TGTGCCAGCTCACCACCGGGACACCTCTACGAGCAGTACTTC
TRBJ2-5	-	-	TRBV12-3/TRBV12-4	CASRTNGETQYF	TGTGCCAGCAGGACCAATGGGGAGACCCAGTACTTC
TRBJ2-2	TRBD2	-	TRBV7-3	CASRPGTSGANTGELFF	TGTGCCAGCAGACCAGGGACTAGCGGGGCGAACACCGGGGAGCTGTTTTTT
TRBJ1-2	-	-	TRBV11-2	CASSFTGHYGYTF	TGTGCCAGCAGCTTCACAGGGCACTATGGCTACACCTTC
TRBJ2-1	-	-	TRBV28	CASSLGTPNNEQFF	TGTGCCAGCAGTCTCGGGACTCCTAACAATGAGCAGTTCTTC
TRBJ1-2	TRBD1	-	TRBV9	CASSQKPDRDYGYTF	TGTGCCAGCAGCCAGAAACCTGACAGGGACTATGGCTACACCTTC
TRBJ2-2	-	-	TRBV28	CASSSRGTGELFF	TGTGCCAGCAGTTCCCGCGGCACCGGGGAGCTGTTTTTT
TRBJ1-2	TRBD1	once	TRBV10-3	CAISEEQGAGGYTF	TGTGCCATCAGTGAAGAACAGGGGGCAGGTGGCTACACCTTC
TRBJ2-3	-	-	TRBV5-1	CASSLVGFPTDTQYF	TGCGCCAGCAGCTTGGTAGGATTCCCCACAGATACGCAGTATTTT